This TCR beta chain was sequenced during a study of T cells after yellow fever vaccination. Whole-study results and caveats: Post-booster repertoires contained most primary-vaccination clones again (roughly 95% CD4, 85% to 90% CD8).

The CDR3 is 12 amino acids. Germline CDR1 SGHVS, CDR2 FQNEAQ. V was shortened by 2 bases and J by 11 bases, with 12 bases between the two germline ends. Comment on this clonotype: No antigen is known for it.

Making TCR cDNA involved 5'RACE template switching, which added UMIs and a universal primer site. Each CDR3 protein is one row after TCRdb ran MiXCR on the 5' RACE reads. Of some 300,000 distinct CDR3 sequences in the sample, around 10% were seen once. The chain employs TRBV7-8 and TRBJ1-1; D unclear. The specimen was CD4+ T cells sorted from PBMCs, collected 45 days after the yellow fever booster vaccination. This sequence originates from a young man who received the YFV17D yellow fever vaccine. DNA of the CDR3: TGTGCCAGCAGCTTAATCTACGCGGCGGCTTTCTTT. It translates to CASSLIYAAAFF.